Shown below are 7 T cell receptor beta chains from a single sample sequenced in a study of shared clonotypes between healthy human individuals (dated by TCRdb to 2020 to 2021). The library was obtained by the immunoSEQ multiplex PCR assay. TCRdb took this table from immuneACCESS and kept in-frame rearrangements with V and J called. Such tables lack part of the clones; where checked against another copy, unresolved V genes explain under half of the gap, and the rest is unexplained. The sample profile shows 2,100,000 or so clones; around 95% of them were found once. Roughly 0.13% of the sample is held by the ten biggest clonotypes. Sequenced: naive CD4+ T cells sorted from blood. Taken with the paper, the label for cell subset or site translates to: CD45RA+ positively selected. All receptors come from a man between 18 and 29 years old in good health.

V gene TRBV19 combines with J gene TRBJ2-2; TRBD2 might be the D (5 bases). The CDR3 length is 12 residues. With 8 bases removed from V and 4 bases from J, the gap between germline ends came to 8 bases. Germline CDR1 and CDR2: LNHDA and SQIVND (reference sequence). CDR3 region: CASPTITGELFF. For the CDR3, the DNA is TGTGCCAGTCCGACTATCACCGGGGAGCTGTTTTTT.

V and J are TRBV7-2 and TRBJ1-4, with D uncertain. Germline CDR1 reads SGHTA; CDR2 reads FQGNSA. The CDR3 covers 12 residues. V lost 3 bases to trimming and J lost 5 bases, with 4 bases between them. CDR3 DNA sequence: TGTGCCAGCAGCTTCCTCAATGAAAAACTGTTTTTT. Translating gives CASSFLNEKLFF.

The chain joins TRBV2 to TRBJ2-5; D uncertain. The V gene lost 6 bases and the J gene lost 5 bases, with 13 bases spanning the gap. This CDR3 spans 13 amino acids. Germline V gene data show CDR1 as SNHLY and CDR2 as FYNNEI. The CDR3 DNA reads as TGTGCCAGCAGCTGGCCAGTTTCGGAGACCCAGTACTTC. It is translated as CASSWPVSETQYF. Complete variable domain (other parts from reference TRBV2 and TRBJ2-5): EPEVTQTPSHQVTQMGQEVILRCVPISNHLYFYWYRQILGQKVEFLVSFYNNEISEKSEIFDDQFSVERPDGSNFTLKIRSTKLEDSAMYFCASSWPVSETQYFGPGTRLLVL.

This chain uses TRBV7-6 with TRBJ1-4, with D tentatively TRBD1 (6 bases). The germline V gene has CDR1 SGHVS and CDR2 FNYEAQ. The CDR3 length is 15 residues. The V end lost 5 bases, the J end lost 5 bases, and 15 bases lay between the germline ends. For the CDR3, the DNA is TGTGCCAGCAGCCCCTCATGGGGGGCAAATGAAAAACTGTTTTTT. Translating gives CASSPSWGANEKLFF.

This rearrangement joins TRBV19 to TRBJ1-2; 8 nucleotides match TRBD1. The J segment lost 4 bases and the V segment lost 4 bases, leaving 5 bases of the junction unmatched. From germline, CDR1 is LNHDA and CDR2 SQIVND (reference sequence). The CDR3 sequence is 14 residues long. The CDR3 DNA follows: TGTGCCAGTAGTACGCAGGGGGCTACCTATGGCTACACCTTC. It is translated as CASSTQGATYGYTF.

The chain uses TRBV7-9 and TRBJ2-1, with TRBD2 matching 8 bases. Germline V gene data show CDR1 as SEHNR and CDR2 as FQNEAQ (reference sequence). The CDR3 is 18 residues long. V lost 5 bases and J lost 10; bases outside the gene matches: 22. The CDR3 DNA reads TGTGCCAGCAGCAATACGAAGAGAACCGGGGGGGCCATCCTGGAGCAGTTCTTC. Its translation: CASSNTKRTGGAILEQFF.

The rearrangement links TRBV6-5 to TRBJ1-6; D is possibly TRBD1 (5 bases). CDR1 MNHEY and CDR2 SVGAGI come from the germline V gene. V lost 5 bases and J lost 5, with 13 bases in between. The CDR3 loop spans 15 amino acids. As DNA, the CDR3 is TGTGCCAGCAGTCCCGGGGGGGTCAATAATTCACCCCTCCACTTT. Its translation: CASSPGGVNNSPLHF.